The sequence of this TCR beta chain was determined in a study of naive and memory T cell subsets. Broader study findings: Over 90% of naive TCR sequences appeared only once, unlike memory subsets. TCR abundance followed a power law differing between naive and memory subsets. Clonotypes here are unpaired alpha or beta chain sequences. A few larger clonotypes appeared in naive repertoires, especially CD8, possibly memory cells re-expressing CD45RA.

Cells stained for CD3, CD4, CD8, CD45RA, CD27 and viability were sorted into four CD45RA/CD27 subsets. Two oligonucleotides, mixed equimolar, formed the beta constant-region primer covering TRBC1 and TRBC2. The ligated cDNA underwent four PCR rounds using SP2 and nested alpha and beta constant-region primers. Each CDR3 protein is one row after TCRdb ran MiXCR on the UMI-ligation and nested PCR reads. The sample includes about 150,000 distinct CDR3 sequences, roughly 22% seen only once; the top ten take 0.085% to 0.11%. Details on this clonotype: Its antigen is unidentified.

This CDR3 spans 12 amino acids. Trimming shortened V by 10 bases and J by 3 bases, and 13 bases separated the two germline ends. The germline V gene has CDR1 MNHEY and CDR2 SVGEGT. The sample taken for sequencing was naive CD4+ T cells from blood. The receptor was isolated from a human donor in good health. V and J are TRBV6-2 or TRBV6-3 and TRBJ2-7; a possible D gene is TRBD1 (6 bases). The CDR3 DNA reads as TGTGCCACTCGGGACATAAACTACGAGCAGTACTTC. This sequence encodes CATRDINYEQYF.